This T cell receptor beta chain derives from a study of T cell responses to AZD1222 COVID-19 vaccine. Repertoires were generated with immunoSEQ multiplex PCR, while TCRdb's copy carries only in-frame clones and drops some. This table has more than 110,000 clones, 91% appearing once. CDR3 length: 16 amino acids. The clonotype was recovered from an adult in good health. The sequencing here drew on peripheral blood, taken on day 0 of AZD1222 vaccination. The chain recombines TRBV12-1 with TRBJ2-2; the table's D call, TRBD2, has no DNA check behind it. TRBV12-1 is a known pseudogene. The CDR3 DNA is TGTGCCAGCAGCTTTGGGGGACTAGCGCCCACCGGGGAGCTGTTTTTT. This codes for CASSFGGLAPTGELFF.